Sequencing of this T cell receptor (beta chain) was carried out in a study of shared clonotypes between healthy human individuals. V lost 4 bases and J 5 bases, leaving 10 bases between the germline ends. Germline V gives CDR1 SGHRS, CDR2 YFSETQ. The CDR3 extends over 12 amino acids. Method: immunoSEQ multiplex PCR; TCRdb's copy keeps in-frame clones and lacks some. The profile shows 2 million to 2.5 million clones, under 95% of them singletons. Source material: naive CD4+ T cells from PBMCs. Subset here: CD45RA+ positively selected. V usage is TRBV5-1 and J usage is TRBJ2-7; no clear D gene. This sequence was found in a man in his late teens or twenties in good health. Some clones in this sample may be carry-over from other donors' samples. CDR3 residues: CASSHTYDEQYF. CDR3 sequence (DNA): TGCGCCAGCAGCCATACCTACGACGAGCAGTACTTC.